A single sample gave rise to the 5 T cell receptor beta chains below, sequenced in a study of T-cell memory formation after mild COVID-19. Each CDR3 protein is one row after TCRdb ran MiXCR on the 5' RACE reads. The sample yields 350,000 or so distinct CDR3 sequences, roughly 20% seen once. Sequenced input: PBMCs or a T cell subset sorted from them (not recorded which). The receptor source for this set is an adult woman who had mild COVID-19 (a few samples of this study predate the infection). Cell type and time point are not known.

The rearrangement links TRBV20-1 to TRBJ1-4, with D possibly matching TRBD1 (5 bases). The germline V gene has CDR1 DFQATT and CDR2 SNEGSKA (reference sequence). V lost 5 bases, J lost 8 bases, and 15 bases lay in between. The CDR3 is 13 residues long. As DNA, the CDR3 is TGCAGTGCTCAGCGCGGGGCCGAGGAAAAACTGTTTTTT. This translates into CSAQRGAEEKLFF.

This clonotype was observed many times. The rearrangement uses TRBV5-1 and TRBJ2-5, with D possibly matching TRBD1 (7 bases). The V end lost 4 bases, the J end lost 3 bases, and 13 bases lay between the germline ends. The germline V gene encodes CDR1 SGHRS and CDR2 YFSETQ. This CDR3 spans 14 amino acids. The CDR3 DNA is TGCGCCAGCAGCCTAGGGGGGACAGAAGAGACCCAGTACTTC. This translates into CASSLGGTEETQYF. Variable domain in full (rest from reference TRBV5-1 and TRBJ2-5): KAGVTQTPRYLIKTRGQQVTLSCSPISGHRSVSWYQQTPGQGLQFLFEYFSETQRNKGNFPGRFSGRQFSNSRSEMNVSTLELGDSALYLCASSLGGTEETQYFGPGTRLLVL.

This chain uses TRBV24-1 with TRBJ2-3; the D is unclear. CDR1 is KGHDR and CDR2 is SFDVKD in the germline V gene. V was trimmed by 5 bases and J by 5 bases, leaving 7 bases between them. The CDR3 length is 12 residues. The CDR3 here is CATSGFGDTQYF. CDR3 sequence (DNA): TGTGCCACCAGTGGATTTGGAGATACGCAGTATTTT.

This clonotype was picked up a small number of times. Here the CDR3 reads CASSMGVNEKLFF. The CDR3 nucleotides read TGTGCCAGCAGCATGGGGGTTAATGAAAAACTGTTTTTT. V usage is TRBV7-9 and J usage is TRBJ1-4; weak D call: TRBD1 (5 bases). With 5 bases removed from V and 4 bases from J, the gap between germline ends came to 8 bases. Germline V gives CDR1 SEHNR, CDR2 FQNEAQ (reference sequence). The CDR3 spans 13 residues.

There are a few counts of this clonotype. The rearrangement uses TRBV10-3 and TRBJ1-1, with D perhaps matching TRBD1 (5 bases). The ends were cut back, 8 bases at V and 5 bases at J, with 12 bases in the middle. This CDR3 comprises 12 residues. Per germline, CDR1 ENHRY and CDR2 SYGVKD. The CDR3 DNA follows: TGTGCCATCGGGGCAGGACGAACTGAAGCTTTCTTT. As protein: CAIGAGRTEAFF.